A selection of T cell receptor beta chains follows, all from one sample in a study of shared clonotypes between healthy human individuals. Method: immunoSEQ multiplex PCR; TCRdb's copy keeps in-frame clones and lacks some. The table includes about 730,000 clones, over 60% detected once. Sequenced sample: memory CD4+ T cells sorted from blood. Source of these receptors: a woman aged 25 to 39 in good health. Both conserved end residues are part of each CDR3. D genes are given only for firm matches. Clone size is shown for a subset of rows, as once, few, many or a class of expanded clone.

16 | TRBJ2-5 | TRBV9 | TRBD1 | few | TGTGCCAGCAGCGTAGCGACGGGACAGGGTCAAGAGACCCAGTACTTC | CASSVATGQGQETQYF
14 | TRBJ2-4 | TRBV5-1 | NA | NA | TGCGCCAGCAGCTTGGGAGGGCTCGGGAACATTCAGTACTTC | CASSLGGLGNIQYF
15 | TRBJ1-1 | TRBV5-8 | NA | NA | TGTGCCAGCAGCCAGCTTCGGCAAGCCAACACTGAAGCTTTCTTT | CASSQLRQANTEAFF
15 | TRBJ1-1 | TRBV7-2 | NA | few | TGTGCCAGCAGCTTAGTTGGGGCCGGAGCAGTAGGAGCTTTCTTT | CASSLVGAGAVGAFF
15 | TRBJ2-2 | TRBV11-1 | NA | NA | TGTGCCAGCAGCTTAGTGGGCCCTCGCACCGGGGAGCTGTTTTTT | CASSLVGPRTGELFF
15 | TRBJ2-7 | TRBV11-2 | NA | NA | TGTGCCAGCAGCTTAGAGCGGGGACCGGCCTACGAGCAGTACTTC | CASSLERGPAYEQYF
16 | TRBJ1-2 | TRBV7-9 | TRBD1 | NA | TGTGCCAGCAGCTCTTGGGGACAGGGGAAACCCTATGGCTACACCTTC | CASSSWGQGKPYGYTF
14 | TRBJ2-1 | TRBV10-1 | NA | NA | TGCGCCAGCAGTCGTCAGGGCTCCTACAATGAGCAGTTCTTC | CASSRQGSYNEQFF
14 | TRBJ1-3 | TRBV7-8 | TRBD1 | NA | TGTGCCAGCAGGACAGGGGTCTCCGGAAACACCATATATTTT | CASRTGVSGNTIYF
13 | TRBJ2-4 | TRBV4-2 | TRBD1 | once | TGTGCCAGCAGTCCCGGGACAGGGGTTTTTCAGTACTTC | CASSPGTGVFQYF
15 | TRBJ1-4 | TRBV7-9 | NA | NA | TGTGCCAGCAGCCAAGGACAGTTAGTTCTCGAAAAACTGTTTTTT | CASSQGQLVLEKLFF
14 | TRBJ2-7 | TRBV10-1 | NA | NA | TGCGCCAGCAGTGGATCAGGGGGGTCCTACGAGCAGTACTTC | CASSGSGGSYEQYF
15 | TRBJ1-2 | TRBV10-2 | NA | NA | TGCGCCAGCAGTGAGATCATAGGGAATAACTATGGCTACACCTTC | CASSEIIGNNYGYTF
16 | TRBJ1-3 | TRBV5-6 | NA | NA | TGTGCCAGCAGCTTGGCGGGGTCGGGGACTGGAAACACCATATATTTT | CASSLAGSGTGNTIYF
15 | TRBJ1-2 | TRBV28 | TRBD1 | NA | TGTGCCAGCATTCAACCGGGACAGGGGATCTATGGCTACACCTTC | CASIQPGQGIYGYTF
16 | TRBJ2-3 | TRBV10-2 | NA | NA | TGCGCCAGGGGGGGCGGGAGACCTCCGAGTGCAGATACGCAGTATTTT | CARGGGRPPSADTQYF
16 | TRBJ2-2 | TRBV28 | TRBD1 | once | TGTGCCAGCACAGGACAGGGGGGGTCCAACACCGGGGAGCTGTTTTTT | CASTGQGGSNTGELFF
12 | TRBJ2-4 | TRBV29-1 | TRBD1 | NA | TGCAGCGTTCGACAGGGCGGAAACATTCAGTACTTC | CSVRQGGNIQYF
15 | TRBJ2-1 | TRBV5-1 | TRBD2 | NA | TGCGCCAGCAGCCGGACTAGCGAAAAATACAATGAGCAGTTCTTC | CASSRTSEKYNEQFF
14 | TRBJ2-4 | TRBV6-1 | TRBD1 | few | TGTGCCAGCAGCGTGACAGGGGCTTGGAACATTCAGTACTTC | CASSVTGAWNIQYF
14 | TRBJ2-2 | TRBV2 | NA | NA | TGTGCCAGCAGCGCAGAGGGAGGATCCGGGGAGCTGTTTTTT | CASSAEGGSGELFF
14 | TRBJ2-5 | TRBV6-5 | NA | NA | TGTGCCAGCAGTTTCCGGGACGGTTACTTGGACCAGTACTTC | CASSFRDGYLDQYF
14 | TRBJ2-7 | TRBV12-1 | NA | once | TGTGCCAGCAGCACGCGGACTAACACCCACGAGCAGTACTTC | CASSTRTNTHEQYF
17 | TRBJ2-3 | TRBV9 | TRBD2 | NA | TGTGCCAGCAGCGTAGGGGCTAGCGGGAGGGCCAATCAAGGGCAGTATTTT | CASSVGASGRANQGQYF
14 | TRBJ1-3 | TRBV5-1 | NA | once | TGCGCCAGCAGCGCAGGAACCTCTGGAAACACCATATATTTT | CASSAGTSGNTIYF
14 | TRBJ1-4 | TRBV6-7 | NA | once | TGTGCCAGCAGTTACTTCAGCCTGAATGAAAAACTGTTTTTT | CASSYFSLNEKLFF
15 | TRBJ1-1 | TRBV28 | NA | NA | TGTGCCAGCAGTTCGGACAGTCGAGGGTACACTGAAGCTTTCTTT | CASSSDSRGYTEAFF
13 | TRBJ2-6 | TRBV29-1 | NA | many | TGCAGCGTGGTAGGATCTGGGGCCAACGTCCTGACTTTC | CSVVGSGANVLTF
15 | TRBJ2-2 | TRBV28 | NA | NA | TGTGCCAGCAGTTTAGGCTACTCGAACACCGGGGAGCTGTTTTTT | CASSLGYSNTGELFF
14 | TRBJ1-4 | TRBV19 | NA | NA | TGTGCCAGTAGACTCCAAGCAACTAATGAAAAACTGTTTTTT | CASRLQATNEKLFF
15 | TRBJ2-1 | TRBV7-9 | TRBD2 | few | TGTGCCAGCAGCTTGGGGACTAGCGGGAGTGATGAGCAGTTCTTC | CASSLGTSGSDEQFF
15 | TRBJ1-1 | TRBV11-2 | NA | NA | TGTGCCAGCACGCGGTCGGGACCCCTCAACACTGAAGCTTTCTTT | CASTRSGPLNTEAFF
14 | TRBJ1-2 | TRBV7-9 | TRBD1 | few | TGTGCCAGCAGCAGGACAGGGGGCGCGGAGGGCTACACCTTC | CASSRTGGAEGYTF
18 | TRBJ2-3 | TRBV4-1 | TRBD2 | NA | TGCGCCAGCAGCAAAGTAGCGGGAGCCATAACAAGCACAGATACGCAGTATTTT | CASSKVAGAITSTDTQYF
13 | TRBJ2-5 | TRBV6-5 | NA | NA | TGTGCCAGCACTTCAGGGGGGACAGAGACCCAGTACTTC | CASTSGGTETQYF
15 | TRBJ1-6 | TRBV30 | NA | NA | TGTGCCTGGAGGTCCGCGGGGGTAACGAATTCACCCCTCCACTTT | CAWRSAGVTNSPLHF
11 | TRBJ2-3 | TRBV2 | NA | NA | TGTGCCAGCTCTCGGCTGGATACGCAGTATTTT | CASSRLDTQYF
13 | TRBJ2-7 | TRBV7-2 | NA | NA | TGTGCCAGCGGGTCTAGCCCACCCTACGAGCAGTACTTC | CASGSSPPYEQYF
14 | TRBJ1-1 | TRBV7-2 | NA | few | TGTGCCAGCAGCTACCCCAGGGAGAACACTGAAGCTTTCTTT | CASSYPRENTEAFF
14 | TRBJ2-7 | TRBV5-1 | NA | NA | TGCGCCAGCAGCTTGGAAGGCAGGGGTGGGGAGCAGTACTTC | CASSLEGRGGEQYF
14 | TRBJ2-1 | TRBV29-1 | NA | NA | TGCAGCGTTGCGGGCGGATCCTCCTACAATGAGCAGTTCTTC | CSVAGGSSYNEQFF
14 | TRBJ2-1 | TRBV11-2 | TRBD1 | NA | TGTGCCAGCAGCCCGGGACAGGGTGGGGATGAGCAGTTCTTC | CASSPGQGGDEQFF
13 | TRBJ1-1 | TRBV6-1 | NA | NA | TGTGCCAGCAAGCGGGGATCGAACACTGAAGCTTTCTTT | CASKRGSNTEAFF
18 | TRBJ2-4 | TRBV27 | NA | NA | TGTGCCAGCAGTTTATCCGGGACAGTCGGGGGAGCCAAAAACATTCAGTACTTC | CASSLSGTVGGAKNIQYF
14 | TRBJ2-2 | TRBV5-4 | NA | NA | TGTGCCAGCAGCTTGGGACACCCAACCGGGGAGCTGTTTTTT | CASSLGHPTGELFF
13 | TRBJ2-5 | TRBV19 | NA | NA | TGTGCCAGTAGTATTCGGCAGCAAGAGACCCAGTACTTC | CASSIRQQETQYF
15 | TRBJ1-1 | TRBV7-9 | NA | NA | TGTGCCAGCAGTGGATTCCCAGGGATTGATACTGAAGCTTTCTTT | CASSGFPGIDTEAFF
13 | TRBJ2-5 | TRBV5-6 | NA | few | TGTGCCAGCTCCCCTGGCGACCAAGAGACCCAGTACTTC | CASSPGDQETQYF
15 | TRBJ2-2 | TRBV7-2 | NA | NA | TGTGCCAGCAGCCCAAGCAGCGGCGCCACCGGGGAGCTGTTTTTT | CASSPSSGATGELFF
14 | TRBJ2-5 | TRBV7-9 | NA | NA | TGTGCCAGCAGCAGCCGGCTACCCCAAGAGACCCAGTACTTC | CASSSRLPQETQYF
15 | TRBJ1-1 | TRBV5-4 | NA | once | TGTGCCAGCAGCTTGGGAGGCGCGGGGGGCACTGAAGCTTTCTTT | CASSLGGAGGTEAFF
17 | TRBJ2-5 | TRBV7-7 | NA | NA | TGTGCCAGCAGCTTAGGCGTCGGTAACGGTCTGGGGGAGACCCAGTACTTC | CASSLGVGNGLGETQYF
14 | TRBJ2-7 | TRBV18 | TRBD2 | NA | TGTGCCAGCTCACCACCGGGACTAGACTACGAGCAGTACTTC | CASSPPGLDYEQYF
13 | TRBJ2-5 | TRBV7-6 | TRBD1 | once | TGTGCCAGCAGCTTTGGGACAGAAGAGACCCAGTACTTC | CASSFGTEETQYF
15 | TRBJ2-7 | TRBV11-2 | NA | NA | TGTGCCAGCAGCTTAGTCCGGGGCCAGAAAAACGAGCAGTACTTC | CASSLVRGQKNEQYF